Below, 18 T cell receptor beta chains from the same sample are listed, as sequenced in a study of tumor-infiltrating lymphocytes in oesophageal squamous cell carcinoma. TCRdb analysed the PCR reads with MiXCR anew, one entry per CDR3 protein. Of roughly 19,000 distinct CDR3 sequences in the sample, 35% to 45% are singletons; the top ten hold under 35%. Sequencing was carried out using esophageal tumor tissue. The receptors were sampled from a male donor with esophageal squamous cell carcinoma.

Here the CDR3 reads CASSRRDYNEQFF. CDR3 DNA: TGTGCCAGCAGCAGGCGGGATTACAATGAGCAGTTCTTC. J is TRBJ2-1 and V is TRBV7-6; possible D gene TRBD2, 6 bases. Trimming took 5 bases from V and 4 from J, leaving 9 bases between them. This CDR3 region has 13 residues. CDR1 SGHVS and CDR2 FNYEAQ come from the germline V gene.

With regard to this clonotype: Likely a read error: the CDR3 ends without its conserved phenylalanine or tryptophan. Because the CDR3's place on the DNA is in doubt, the DNA is left out and the CDR3 is given as listed by TCRdb. V and J are TRBV7-6 and TRBJ2-4; the D segment call TRBD1 is taken from the table without a DNA check. CDR1 and CDR2 from the germline V gene are SGHVS and FNYEAQ. The CDR3 adds up to 10 amino acids, both ends counted. This CDR3 reads CASSGGQGFS.

In this sample, this clonotype turned up a few times. The chain uses TRBV7-9 and TRBJ2-7, with TRBD2 identical over 12 bases. TRBJ2-1 matches the DNA end more closely, so the J call is doubtful. This CDR3 comprises 15 residues. CDR1 is SEHNR and CDR2 is FQNEAQ in the germline V gene (reference sequence). The CDR3 nucleotides read TGTGCCAGCAGCCCACTAGCGGGAGGATACAATGAGCAGTTCTTC. This gives the protein CASSPLAGGYNEQFF.

This clonotype showed up just once. The final CDR3 position lacks the conserved phenylalanine or tryptophan, pointing to a likely read error. The DNA is left out, because the CDR3 cannot be placed on it with certainty; the CDR3 is given as TCRdb lists it. The V gene is TRBV7-6, the J gene TRBJ1-1; no check of the table's D call, TRBD1, against the DNA was made. The CDR3 has 17 amino acids, counting both end residues. The V gene's germline CDR1 is SGHVS and CDR2 FNYEAQ. CDR3 residues: CASSLGGGAPTSSTSVR.

The rearrangement uses TRBV6-8 and TRBJ2-5; 11 nucleotides align to TRBD2. TRBJ2-7 explains the end of the DNA better; the J call may be wrong. This CDR3 is 17 amino acids long. Germline loops: CDR1 MNHGY, CDR2 SAAAGT. CDR3 nucleotide sequence: TGTGCCAGCAGTTACCTAGCGGCGGGACTAGCGGCCTACGAGCAGTACTTC. Translating it yields CASSYLAAGLAAYEQYF.

This clonotype showed up many times. A read error may explain this, as a much larger clone is one base away. This chain uses TRBV7-9 with TRBJ2-5; weak D call: TRBD2 (5 bases). This CDR3 is built from 14 residues. CDR1 SEHNR and CDR2 FQNEAQ come from the germline V gene (reference sequence). The ends were cut back, 5 bases at V and 11 bases at J, with 21 bases in the middle. Written as DNA, the CDR3 is TGTGCCAGCAGCGCCCCTCGGGGTGGCCATGAGCAGTACTTC. As protein: CASSAPRGGHEQYF. The entire variable domain, with the rest obtained from reference TRBV7-9 and TRBJ2-5, is as follows: DTGVSQNPRHKITKRGQNVTFRCDPISEHNRLYWYRQTLGQGPEFLTYFQNEAQLEKSRLLSDRFSAERPKGSFSTLEIQRTEQGDSAMYLCASSAPRGGHEQYFGPGTRLLVL.

The J gene is TRBJ2-2, the V gene TRBV11-2; no clear D. Germline V gene sequence: CDR1 SGHAT, CDR2 FQNNGV. Trimming removed 0 bases at V and 9 bases at J, with 2 bases between. CDR3 length: 11 residues. The CDR3 sequence is CASSLDRELFF. The CDR3 DNA follows: TGTGCCAGCAGCTTAGATCGGGAGCTGTTTTTT.

The chain employs TRBV7-2 and TRBJ2-4; TRBD2 matches 11 bases. The end of the DNA is better explained by TRBJ2-5, so the J call may be wrong. Germline lookup yields CDR1 SGHTA and CDR2 FQGNSA. The CDR3 spans 17 residues. In nucleotides, the CDR3 is TGTGCCAGCAGCTTAGGCGGTAGCGGGAGGGTTCAAGAGACCCAGTACTTC. It specifies CASSLGGSGRVQETQYF.

This clonotype occurred many times. The chain links TRBV5-4 to TRBJ2-4, with a weak D call TRBD2 (7 bases). Trimming took 1 base from V and 8 from J, leaving 16 bases between them. This CDR3 has 15 residues. The germline V gene encodes CDR1 SGHNT and CDR2 YYREEE (reference sequence). The CDR3 region is CASSLSPGAGDIQYF. The CDR3 coding sequence is TGTGCCAGCAGCTTGTCGCCAGGGGCGGGAGACATTCAGTACTTC.

This clonotype came up a few times. The CDR3 here is CASSLEGGYEQYF. DNA of the CDR3: TGTGCCAGCAGCTTAGAGGGCGGCTACGAGCAGTACTTC. The genes are TRBV7-2 and TRBJ2-5; D gene uncertain. The J call may be mistaken, given a closer DNA end match to TRBJ2-7. The CDR3 is 13 amino acids. CDR1 SGHTA and CDR2 FQGNSA come from the germline V gene.

J is TRBJ2-3 and V is TRBV7-2, with 10 bases that match TRBD2. The J segment lost 2 bases and the V segment lost 1 base, leaving 6 bases of the junction unmatched. The germline gives CDR1 SGHTA, CDR2 FQGNSA. The length of the CDR3 is 17 residues. As DNA, the CDR3 is TGTGCCAGCAGCTTAGTAGGGGGACTAGCGTCCACAGATACGCAGTATTTT. Its translation: CASSLVGGLASTDTQYF.

This clonotype was recorded a few times. Without the conserved terminal phenylalanine or tryptophan, this CDR3 likely stems from a read error. The DNA is omitted, as the CDR3 cannot be located on it reliably, and the CDR3 follows TCRdb's listing. V usage is TRBV7-9 and J usage is TRBJ2-7; TRBD1 is the table's D call, not checked against the DNA. The CDR3 has 13 amino acids, counting both end residues. The germline gives CDR1 SEHNR, CDR2 FQNEAQ (reference sequence). CDR3 amino acids: CASSQGIGYTFGS.

The chain combines TRBV10-2 with TRBJ2-6; 11 nucleotides align to TRBD2. Matching the DNA end better, TRBJ2-7 makes the J call doubtful. There are 13 residues in the CDR3. In germline, CDR1 is WSHSY, CDR2 SAAADI. The CDR3 region is CASRLAGAYEQYF. The CDR3 DNA reads as TGCGCCAGCAGACTAGCGGGGGCCTACGAGCAGTACTTC.

This sequence joins TRBV10-3 and TRBJ2-7; 11 bases are a match to TRBD2. The DNA end favors TRBJ2-5, so the J call may be wrong. This CDR3 contains 17 residues. Per the germline V gene, CDR1 is ENHRY and CDR2 is SYGVKD. As DNA, the CDR3 is TGTGCCATCAGTGAGTCCGCTAGCGGGAGGCTCCAAGAGACCCAGTACTTC. Translation: CAISESASGRLQETQYF.

This chain joins TRBV20-1 and TRBJ2-3, with 7 bases lining up with TRBD2. The CDR3 extends over 11 amino acids. V gave up 6 bases and J gave up 10 bases; unmatched junction bases: 7. Germline-derived CDR1 and CDR2 are DFQATT and SNEGSKA (reference sequence). CDR3: CSARRGVSQYF. The CDR3 coding sequence is TGCAGTGCCCGACGGGGGGTGTCGCAGTATTTT.

This clonotype was seen many times. The V call is TRBV7-9, the J call TRBJ2-5; D gene ambiguous. The J call may be incorrect, as the DNA end agrees better with TRBJ2-7. Germline V gene data show CDR1 as SEHNR and CDR2 as FQNEAQ (reference sequence). The CDR3 totals 15 residues. DNA of the CDR3: TGTGCCAGCAGCTTGAATCAATTGGAACCCTACGAGCAGTACTTC. Protein sequence: CASSLNQLEPYEQYF.

The V gene is TRBV11-2, the J gene TRBJ2-3; perhaps TRBD2 as D (6 bases). V lost 4 bases and J 2 bases, leaving 13 bases between the germline ends. The V gene's germline CDR1 is SGHAT and CDR2 FQNNGV. The CDR3 is made up of 15 amino acids. As DNA, the CDR3 is TGTGCCAGCAGCTCTGCCGGGAGAAACACAGATACGCAGTATTTT. It encodes CASSSAGRNTDTQYF.

The rearrangement uses TRBV12-3 or TRBV12-4 and TRBJ2-5; 8 bases match TRBD2. The J call may be mistaken, given a closer DNA end match to TRBJ2-7. The CDR3 sequence is 14 residues long. Here the CDR3 reads CASSKPGGRDEQYF. CDR3 sequence (DNA): TGTGCCAGCAGTAAACCGGGAGGGAGAGACGAGCAGTACTTC.